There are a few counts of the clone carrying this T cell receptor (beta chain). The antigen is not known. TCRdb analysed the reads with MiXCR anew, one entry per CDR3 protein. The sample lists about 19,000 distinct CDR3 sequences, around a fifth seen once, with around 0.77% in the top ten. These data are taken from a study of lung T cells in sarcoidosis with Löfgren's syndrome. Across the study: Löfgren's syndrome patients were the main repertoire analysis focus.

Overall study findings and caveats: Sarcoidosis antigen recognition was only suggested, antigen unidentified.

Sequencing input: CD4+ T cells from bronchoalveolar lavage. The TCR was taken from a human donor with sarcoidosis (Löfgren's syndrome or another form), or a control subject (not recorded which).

The CDR3 protein is CASSSQGSTDTQYF. Written as DNA, the CDR3 is TGTGCCAGCAGCTCACAGGGGAGCACAGATACGCAGTATTTT. The chain carries TRBV11-1 and TRBJ2-3, with TRBD1 matching over 7 bases. V was clipped by 4 bases and J by 0 bases; unmatched bases: 1. The germline V gene has CDR1 SGHAT and CDR2 FQDESV (reference sequence). The CDR3 is made up of 14 amino acids. Combining the CDR3 with reference TRBV11-1 and TRBJ2-3 gives the whole variable domain EAEVAQSPRYKITEKSQAVAFWCDPISGHATLYWYRQILGQGPELLVQFQDESVVDDSQLPKDRFSAERLKGVDSTLKIQPAELGDSAMYLCASSSQGSTDTQYFGPGTRLTVL.